The T cell receptor beta chain under discussion was sequenced for a study of CD8 T cells in ankylosing spondylitis. Study results and caveats: Within matched ankylosing spondylitis synovial fluid, disease-linked clones were reportedly significantly enriched. Certain motif variants had earlier been reported in reactive arthritis synovial fluid and blood. Within ankylosing spondylitis blood, a TCR beta motif made up of roughly eight highly homologous variants appeared to be characteristic.

In this sample, this clonotype turned up a few times. Antigen: not known. The CDR3 extends over 15 amino acids. V lost 5 bases and J 2 bases, leaving 16 bases between the germline ends. Germline CDR1 is SGHDT and CDR2 is YYEEEE. The authors made TCR beta libraries by quantitative 5'-RACE with molecular barcodes. TCRdb re-derived calls from the 5' RACE reads in MiXCR, one entry per CDR3 protein. The table shows hundreds of thousands of distinct CDR3 sequences, with over 9.5% occurring only once. The sequence came from a male donor with ankylosing spondylitis. The chain employs TRBV5-6 and TRBJ1-2; TRBD1 might be the D (6 bases). Material for sequencing was blood, either unsorted or a sorted T cell fraction (not recorded which). The CDR3 loop reads CASRRAGASNYGYTF. CDR3 bases: TGTGCCAGCAGGAGGGCAGGGGCCTCGAACTATGGCTACACCTTC.